This T cell receptor (beta chain) was obtained from a study of blood T cells in healthy people across ages. CDR1 and CDR2 from the germline V gene are MNHEY and SMNVEV (reference sequence). This CDR3 is built from 13 residues. The V gene end was trimmed by 8 bases and the J gene end by 10 bases; junction bases not matched to a gene: 7. The use of a sample-barcoded 5' primer and a J-beta primer mix characterized a second PCR of roughly 6 to 11 cycles. A single record per CDR3 protein comes from TCRdb applying MiXCR to the 5' RACE reads. The sample has about 1 million distinct CDR3 sequences; 45% are singletons. Whenever a sample was processed, at least 7 million PBMCs were isolated. Overall study results and limits: Strongly correlated with naive T cell percentage was TCR beta diversity.

This clonotype was recorded many times. Its antigen remains unknown. This TCR derives from a woman aged 55-70 years in good health. Sequenced: blood. The V and J genes are TRBV27 and TRBJ2-1, with TRBD2 identical over 11 bases. The CDR3 loop is CASRTSGSIEQFF. CDR3 DNA sequence: TGTGCCAGCCGGACTAGCGGGTCGATCGAGCAGTTCTTC.